This TCR beta chain was identified during a study of cytomegalovirus exposure and HLA in healthy donors. Study outcomes and limitations: Donors belonging to an Asian-associated ancestry cluster reportedly showed fewer N-insertions in productive TCRs than the approximately 700-donor mean, according to what a later analysis found. A list of around 150 TCR beta chains associated with cytomegalovirus was given. Later analysis indicated greater clonal expansion among HLA-associated TCR beta chains than among equally common other chains.

The CDR3 loop spans 13 amino acids. Germline CDR1 and CDR2: MNHNS and SASEGT. Trimming removed 5 bases from V and 1 base from J, with 8 bases in between. Turning to this clone: What it binds is unknown.

It was with 60 Vbeta and 13 Jbeta primers that the PCR ran. Clones were sequenced by immunoSEQ multiplex PCR, and TCRdb holds only the in-frame ones, with some missing. The table has fewer than 200,000 clones, 65% to 85% seen once. This chain connects TRBV6-1 to TRBJ1-1; D remains ambiguous. Material for sequencing was PBMCs. The sequence came from a woman in her fifties or sixties in good health and CMV-seropositive. CDR3 DNA: TGTGCCAGCAGTTTAACAGCGAACACTGAAGCTTTCTTT. Translated, it gives CASSLTANTEAFF.